The source of this T cell receptor (beta chain) is a study of blood T cell repertoires in COVID-19. Germline V CDR1 and CDR2: MNHEY, SMNVEV (reference sequence). Trimming took 4 bases from V and 5 from J; bases not matched to a gene: 16. The CDR3 runs to 18 residues. In the study's own analysis: Amplification with reference gene primers provided the estimates of nucleated cell counts. The table came from immunoSEQ multiplex PCR; TCRdb's copy has only in-frame clones and leaves some out. V and J calls and clone size are as listed in that table; D and trimming were resolved from the DNA. The data contain about 160,000 clones, around 93% of them singletons.

Specimen: peripheral blood. The TCR sequence derives from a man aged 25-45 years with COVID-19, enrolled during active disease. The chain uses TRBV27 and TRBJ2-1; 8 bases align to TRBD1. The CDR3 bases are TGTGCCAGCAGTTGGGATGGAAGAGGACAGGGTATGGACAATGAGCAGTTCTTC. Its protein product is CASSWDGRGQGMDNEQFF.